The 13 T cell receptor beta chains below were found in one sample sequenced in a study of graft-versus-host responses after intestinal transplantation. Processing of graft tissue released intraepithelial and lamina propria lymphocytes. The method was immunoSEQ multiplex PCR; TCRdb's version includes in-frame clones alone and lacks a portion of them. The table records 9,000 to 13,000 clones, less than 80% of them present only once. The input for sequencing was ileum tissue, taken 23 days after intestinal transplant. These receptors were obtained from a human patient who received an intestinal transplant, so some T cells may come from the graft donor.

The rearrangement links TRBV4-3 to TRBJ2-1; D gene ambiguous. V shed 0 bases and J shed 4 bases, with 7 bases lying between them. Germline loops: CDR1 LGHNA, CDR2 YSLEER. There are 14 residues in the CDR3. CDR3 in DNA: TGCGCCAGCAGCCAAGAGGCTGGGTACAATGAGCAGTTCTTC. Its protein product is CASSQEAGYNEQFF.

The gene calls are TRBV12-2 and TRBJ1-1. TRBV12-2 is marked as a pseudogene. The CDR3 covers 14 residues. In DNA, the CDR3 is TGTGCAAGTCGCTTAGGGGGAGTGAACACTGAAGCTTTCTTT. This gives the protein CASRLGGVNTEAFF.

The chain employs TRBV9 and TRBJ2-7, with D perhaps matching TRBD1 (5 bases). V dropped 4 bases and J dropped 6 bases, with 17 bases sitting between them. The CDR3 length is 14 residues. The germline CDR1 and CDR2 sequences are SGDLS and YYNGEE. In DNA, the CDR3 is TGTGCCAGCAGCCCAGAGGTGGGGCAGGTCGAGCAGTACTTC. This encodes CASSPEVGQVEQYF.

This clone is labeled as medium-sized. V and J are TRBV7-9 and TRBJ1-1; D not resolved. Trimming took off 3 bases at V and 5 bases at J, with 10 bases between the two ends. The germline CDR1 and CDR2 sequences are SEHNR and FQNEAQ (reference sequence). This CDR3 contains 13 residues. The CDR3 DNA reads as TGTGCCAGCAGCTTTGATGCAAAAACTGAAGCTTTCTTT. This codes for CASSFDAKTEAFF.

J is TRBJ1-6 and V is TRBV27, with D tentatively TRBD1 (5 bases). V was cut by 5 bases and J by 4 bases, with 15 bases left in between. CDR3 size: 16 residues. CDR1 MNHEY and CDR2 SMNVEV come from the germline V gene (reference sequence). CDR3 nucleotides: TGTGCCAGCAGTCCCAGACAGAGCTCTTATAATTCACCCCTCCACTTT. This translates into CASSPRQSSYNSPLHF.

Only a few counts were recorded for this clone. The rearrangement links TRBV4-2 to TRBJ2-1, with 8 positions matching TRBD2. V trimming: 0 bases; J trimming: 4 bases; junction bases outside the gene matches: 8. The germline CDR1 and CDR2 sequences are LGHNA and YNFKEQ. There are 17 residues in the CDR3. The CDR3 here is CASSQDGRGVGYNEQFF. The CDR3 bases are TGTGCCAGCAGCCAAGATGGGCGGGGGGTTGGATACAATGAGCAGTTCTTC.

This clone was found once. The V and J genes are TRBV5-4 and TRBJ2-1; 7 bases align to TRBD1. There are 13 residues in the CDR3. V dropped 2 bases and J dropped 6; count of bases not matched to a gene: 2. The germline CDR1 and CDR2 sequences are SGHNT and YYREEE (reference sequence). CDR3 in amino acids: CASSFGTVNEQFF. The CDR3, as DNA: TGTGCCAGCAGCTTTGGGACAGTCAATGAGCAGTTCTTC.

The chain recombines TRBV10-2 with TRBJ2-2, with TRBD1 identical over 9 bases. Germline CDR1 WSHSY, CDR2 SAAADI. J lost 7 bases, V lost 0 bases, and 3 bases had no gene match. CDR3 length equals 15 residues. The CDR3 coding sequence is TGCGCCAGCAGTGAGTCCTGGACAGGGGACGGGGAGCTGTTTTTT. It is translated as CASSESWTGDGELFF.

This clone showed up just a few times. The chain is built from TRBV19 and TRBJ2-3; D remains ambiguous. Trimming cost V 1 base and J 2 bases, with 10 bases left between them. Germline V gene data show CDR1 as LNHDA and CDR2 as SQIVND (reference sequence). The CDR3 runs 15 residues. The chain's CDR3 is CASSIVGSHTDTQYF. CDR3 bases: TGTGCCAGTAGTATAGTTGGCAGCCACACAGATACGCAGTATTTT.

The chain couples TRBV28 to TRBJ2-7; 9 nucleotides match TRBD1. The germline gives CDR1 MDHEN, CDR2 SYDVKM. The junction had 3 bases not matched to a gene; V was cut back by 6 bases and J by 6 bases. This CDR3 spans 12 amino acids. This CDR3 reads CASRTGGGEQYF. The CDR3 DNA sequence: TGTGCCAGCAGGACAGGGGGGGGCGAGCAGTACTTC.

The chain combines TRBV18 with TRBJ2-5; D is unresolved. V was shortened by 3 bases and J by 4 bases, with 9 bases between the two germline ends. Germline V lookup: CDR1 KGHSH, CDR2 LQKENI. The CDR3 consists of 13 residues. DNA of the CDR3: TGTGCCAGCTCACCGATGGCCTTAGAGACCCAGTACTTC. Encoded protein: CASSPMALETQYF.

V and J are TRBV27 and TRBJ2-7, with TRBD1 identical over 10 bases. The CDR3 sequence is 14 residues long. The V segment lost 5 bases and the J segment 2 bases; nucleotides outside the gene matches: 3. Germline V lookup: CDR1 MNHEY, CDR2 SMNVEV (reference sequence). The CDR3 sequence is CASSLGQGPYEQYF. The DNA for the CDR3 is TGTGCCAGCAGTCTGGGACAGGGGCCCTACGAGCAGTACTTC.

The J gene is TRBJ2-3, the V gene TRBV27, with 10 bases aligning to TRBD1. This CDR3 has 18 residues. V was clipped by 3 bases and J by 0 bases; unmatched bases: 9. Germline V gives CDR1 MNHEY, CDR2 SMNVEV (reference sequence). The DNA for the CDR3 is TGTGCCAGCAGTTTTGGGACAGGGGTATTCGGTAGCACAGATACGCAGTATTTT. It yields the protein CASSFGTGVFGSTDTQYF.